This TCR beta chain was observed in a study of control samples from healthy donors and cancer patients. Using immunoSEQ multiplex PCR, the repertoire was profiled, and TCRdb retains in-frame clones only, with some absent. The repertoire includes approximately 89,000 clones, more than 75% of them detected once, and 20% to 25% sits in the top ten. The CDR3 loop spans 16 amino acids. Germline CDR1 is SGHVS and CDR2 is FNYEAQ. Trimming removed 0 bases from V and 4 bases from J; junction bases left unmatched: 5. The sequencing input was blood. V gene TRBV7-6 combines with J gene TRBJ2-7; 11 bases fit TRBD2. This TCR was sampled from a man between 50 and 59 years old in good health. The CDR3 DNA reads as TGTGCCAGCAGCTTAGCGCTGACTAGCGGGGTGTACGAGCAGTACTTC. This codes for CASSLALTSGVYEQYF.